One sample yielded the 26 T cell receptor beta chains listed below, sequenced in a study of blood T cell repertoires in COVID-19. The data were produced by immunoSEQ multiplex PCR, yet TCRdb's version contains in-frame clones alone and is incomplete. The table lists about 180,000 clones, approximately 88% of them singletons. The sequencing input was peripheral blood. These receptor sequences come from a woman in her twenties or thirties with acute or convalescent COVID-19.

The chain employs TRBV7-9 and TRBJ2-1, with 8 nucleotides matching TRBD2. V was pared by 2 bases and J by 3 bases, with 0 bases of the junction left unmatched. The germline CDR1 and CDR2 sequences are SEHNR and FQNEAQ (reference sequence). This CDR3 comprises 14 residues. DNA of the CDR3: TGTGCCAGCAGCTTAAGCGGGAGCTACAATGAGCAGTTCTTC. Its protein is CASSLSGSYNEQFF.

As regards this clone: Different DNA sequences within this sample yield the same CDR3. This sequence joins TRBV4-2 and TRBJ1-3; 7 bases are shared with TRBD1. With 3 bases clipped from V and 1 base from J, the junction kept 3 bases outside the gene matches. The CDR3 has 15 residues. Germline-derived CDR1 and CDR2 are LGHNA and YNFKEQ. Written as DNA, the CDR3 is TGTGCCAGCAGCCAGGACAGGTCTTCTGGAAACACCATATATTTT. It encodes CASSQDRSSGNTIYF.

The J gene is TRBJ2-5, the V gene TRBV5-1; a weak D match, TRBD1 (6 bases). This CDR3 region has 14 residues. CDR1 and CDR2 from the germline V gene are SGHRS and YFSETQ. V lost 4 bases and J lost 0, with 10 bases in between. Written as DNA, the CDR3 is TGCGCCAGCAGCAGACAGGCACACCAAGAGACCCAGTACTTC. Protein: CASSRQAHQETQYF.

In nucleotides, the CDR3 is TGTGCCAGCAGCTCTTCGACTAGCGGGGGCATTCAGTACTTC. Residues: CASSSSTSGGIQYF. The gene calls are TRBV7-2 and TRBJ2-4; 12 nucleotides line up with TRBD2. The germline V gene encodes CDR1 SGHTA and CDR2 FQGNSA. Trimming at V came to 4 bases and at J to 9 bases, leaving 4 bases not matched to a gene. The CDR3 totals 14 residues.

V usage is TRBV5-4 and J usage is TRBJ2-7; TRBD2 is a possible D gene (5 bases). Per germline, CDR1 SGHNT and CDR2 YYREEE (reference sequence). Between the trimmed V and J ends, which lost 4 bases and 0 bases, there was a span of 14 bases. The CDR3 is 15 residues long. CDR3 sequence reads: CASSPGKAPSYEQYF. CDR3 bases: TGTGCCAGCAGCCCGGGAAAAGCCCCCTCCTACGAGCAGTACTTC.

This clone was seen more than once but under ten times. The V call is TRBV11-3, the J call TRBJ2-7, with 9 bases matching TRBD1. Germline-derived CDR1 and CDR2 are SGHNT and YENEEA. The CDR3 is 14 residues long. After removal of 3 bases from V and 6 bases from J, the junction contained 6 bases not matched to a gene. CDR3 loop: CASSLGQGSPEQYF. In DNA, the CDR3 is TGTGCCAGCAGCTTGGGACAGGGCAGTCCCGAGCAGTACTTC. The variable domain in full, with the rest retrieved from reference TRBV11-3 and TRBJ2-7, is EAGVVQSPRYKIIEKKQPVAFWCNPISGHNTLYWYLQNLGQGPELLIRYENEEAVDDSQLPKDRFSAERLKGVDSTLKIQPAELGDSAVYLCASSLGQGSPEQYFGPGTRLTVT.

This clone has just one count. The V gene is TRBV5-1, the J gene TRBJ2-2; a weak D match, TRBD2 (6 bases). Deletions cut 5 bases from V and 4 bases from J, with 15 bases between. Germline CDR1 and CDR2: SGHRS and YFSETQ. This CDR3 is built from 15 residues. CDR3 region: CASREGTSVTGELFF. In DNA form, the CDR3 reads TGCGCCAGCAGGGAGGGGACTTCCGTCACCGGGGAGCTGTTTTTT.

The CDR3 DNA reads as TGTGCCAGCTCACCGACTAGCGGGAACTACGAGCAGTACTTC. Residues: CASSPTSGNYEQYF. This chain links TRBV18 with TRBJ2-7; TRBD2 aligns across 11 bases. Trimming removed 3 bases from V and 3 bases from J; junction bases left unmatched: 1. This CDR3 comprises 14 residues. Germline loops: CDR1 KGHSH, CDR2 LQKENI.

In its sample, this clone was seen once. V usage is TRBV27 and J usage is TRBJ1-1, with 7 positions matching TRBD1. Germline CDR1 and CDR2: MNHEY and SMNVEV (reference sequence). The CDR3 is 14 amino acids. Trimming removed 7 bases from V and 3 bases from J; junction bases left unmatched: 8. Here the CDR3 DNA reads TGTGCCAGCACCCACCGACAGGGATACACTGAAGCTTTCTTT. Translating gives CASTHRQGYTEAFF.

The V and J genes are TRBV5-4 and TRBJ2-5; 11 bases align to TRBD2. This CDR3 contains 17 residues. The germline V gene has CDR1 SGHNT and CDR2 YYREEE (reference sequence). J lost 5 bases, V lost 4 bases, and 13 bases had no gene match. CDR3 region: CASSPGLAGGRVETQYF. The CDR3 DNA reads TGTGCCAGCAGCCCCGGATTAGCGGGAGGGAGGGTTGAGACCCAGTACTTC.

In DNA, the CDR3 is TGTGCCAGCAGCGTGACAGGGCGTCAGCCCCAGCATTTT. This codes for CASSVTGRQPQHF. The rearrangement uses TRBV11-2 and TRBJ1-5; the match to TRBD1 covers 7 bases. The CDR3 is 13 amino acids. V lost 5 bases and J lost 6; bases outside the gene matches: 4. Germline-derived CDR1 and CDR2 are SGHAT and FQNNGV.

The CDR3 nucleotides read TGTGCCAGCAGTTTGGACTGGGATACGCAGTATTTT. Its translation: CASSLDWDTQYF. This chain uses TRBV2 with TRBJ2-3; the D gene is possibly TRBD2 (5 bases). This CDR3 comprises 12 residues. V was pared by 5 bases and J by 6 bases, with 9 bases between. Germline CDR1 reads SNHLY; CDR2 reads FYNNEI.

This clone was recorded only once. The rearrangement joins TRBV7-2 to TRBJ2-5; 10 bases agree with TRBD2. Germline loops: CDR1 SGHTA, CDR2 FQGNSA. This CDR3 comprises 13 residues. With 6 bases clipped from V and 2 bases from J, the junction kept 0 bases outside the gene matches. The CDR3 sequence: CASRLAGQETQYF. The CDR3 DNA follows: TGTGCCAGCAGACTAGCGGGACAAGAGACCCAGTACTTC.

The rearrangement uses TRBV12-3 or TRBV12-4 and TRBJ1-5; D is undetermined. V dropped 6 bases and J dropped 7 bases, with 10 bases sitting between them. The CDR3 extends over 12 amino acids. The CDR3 nucleotides read TGTGCCAGCAGCCGAGTGGAGCAGCCCCAGCATTTT. It yields the protein CASSRVEQPQHF.

V is TRBV2 and J is TRBJ2-7; the D gene is possibly TRBD2 (6 bases). The length of the CDR3 is 15 residues. Germline V CDR1 and CDR2: SNHLY, FYNNEI. V shed 5 bases and J shed 2 bases, with 16 bases lying between them. The CDR3 protein is CASSIDAGGTYEQYF. The CDR3 nucleotides are TGTGCCAGCAGTATCGACGCCGGCGGGACCTACGAGCAGTACTTC. Full variable domain (outside the CDR3, taken from reference TRBV2 and TRBJ2-7): EPEVTQTPSHQVTQMGQEVILRCVPISNHLYFYWYRQILGQKVEFLVSFYNNEISEKSEIFDDQFSVERPDGSNFTLKIRSTKLEDSAMYFCASSIDAGGTYEQYFGPGTRLTVT.

This clone was picked up one time. The V gene is TRBV15, the J gene TRBJ1-6; the D is unclear. Germline lookup yields CDR1 LNHNV and CDR2 YYDKDF (reference sequence). The CDR3 is made up of 15 amino acids. V gave up 3 bases and J gave up 0 bases, with 6 bases separating them. The CDR3 DNA sequence: TGTGCCACCAGCAGGAGAGACTCCTATAATTCACCCCTCCACTTT. Translating it yields CATSRRDSYNSPLHF.

This chain joins TRBV5-6 and TRBJ2-2; D remains ambiguous. The V and J ends lost 3 bases and 6 bases respectively, with 6 bases between them. Germline CDR1 and CDR2: SGHDT and YYEEEE. The CDR3 is made up of 12 amino acids. The CDR3 DNA reads as TGTGCCAGCAGCTCCTACTCCGGGGAGCTGTTTTTT. Translating gives CASSSYSGELFF.

V gene TRBV3-1 (or the pseudogene TRBV3-2) combines with J gene TRBJ2-5; 11 nucleotides line up with TRBD2. This CDR3 spans 17 amino acids. J was trimmed by 3 bases and V by 1 base; bases with no gene match: 7. Germline V gene lookup returns CDR1 LGHDT and CDR2 YNNKEL (reference sequence). The CDR3: CASSQGIAGGAKETQYF. The CDR3 DNA follows: TGTGCCAGCAGCCAAGGTATAGCGGGAGGGGCTAAAGAGACCCAGTACTTC.

The chain employs TRBV5-1 and TRBJ2-5; 15 positions agree with TRBD2. J lost 7 bases, V lost 4 bases, and 8 bases had no gene match. Germline CDR1 SGHRS, CDR2 YFSETQ. The CDR3 has 16 residues. The CDR3 sequence: CASSDGTSGRLGTQYF. The CDR3, as DNA: TGCGCCAGCAGCGATGGGACTAGCGGGAGGCTAGGGACCCAGTACTTC.

This clone was seen only once. The chain recombines TRBV2 with TRBJ2-7; no clear D. V shed 5 bases and J shed 3 bases, with 14 bases lying between them. The CDR3 contains 14 residues. From germline, CDR1 is SNHLY and CDR2 FYNNEI. The CDR3 DNA follows: TGTGCCAGCAGTTCGACTGGCTTGCGCTACGAGCAGTACTTC. Its protein is CASSSTGLRYEQYF.

J is TRBJ2-1 and V is TRBV4-1; D not certain. The ends were cut back, 3 bases at V and 7 bases at J, with 10 bases in the middle. The CDR3 is 13 residues long. Germline CDR1 reads MGHRA; CDR2 reads YSYEKL. CDR3 loop: CASSQARRNEQFF. The CDR3 coding sequence is TGCGCCAGCAGCCAGGCTCGAAGAAATGAGCAGTTCTTC.

The chain employs TRBV5-6 and TRBJ2-1, with TRBD1 as a possible D gene (6 bases). The CDR3 covers 14 residues. V dropped 9 bases and J dropped 1 base, with 14 bases sitting between them. The V gene's germline CDR1 is SGHDT and CDR2 YYEEEE. CDR3 sequence: CANTGKESYNEQFF. Written as DNA, the CDR3 is TGTGCCAACACAGGGAAGGAATCCTACAATGAGCAGTTCTTC.

The rearrangement joins TRBV5-1 to TRBJ2-3; D possibly corresponds to TRBD1 (7 bases). V was trimmed by 3 bases and J by 2 bases, leaving 13 bases between them. From germline, CDR1 is SGHRS and CDR2 YFSETQ. The CDR3 consists of 15 residues. The CDR3 region is CASSWGDSLTDTQYF. As DNA, the CDR3 is TGCGCCAGCAGCTGGGGGGACAGCCTCACAGATACGCAGTATTTT. The whole variable domain, filled in from reference TRBV5-1 and TRBJ2-3, reads KAGVTQTPRYLIKTRGQQVTLSCSPISGHRSVSWYQQTPGQGLQFLFEYFSETQRNKGNFPGRFSGRQFSNSRSEMNVSTLELGDSALYLCASSWGDSLTDTQYFGPGTRLTVL.

The chain combines TRBV6-2 or TRBV6-3 with TRBJ2-1, with 7 bases that match TRBD2. J gave up 6 bases and V 5 bases, and 10 bases lay outside the gene matches. Germline V gives CDR1 MNHEY, CDR2 SVGEGT. The CDR3 length is 15 residues. This CDR3 reads CASSASSPGGNEQFF. CDR3 coding DNA: TGTGCCAGCAGTGCCTCTTCCCCGGGGGGCAATGAGCAGTTCTTC.

V usage is TRBV5-1 and J usage is TRBJ2-5, with 7 bases identical to TRBD2. This CDR3 region has 14 residues. Trimming removed 2 bases from V and 3 bases from J; junction bases left unmatched: 4. Germline V lookup: CDR1 SGHRS, CDR2 YFSETQ. CDR3 loop: CASSFSGQKETQYF. The CDR3 nucleotides are TGCGCCAGCAGCTTTAGCGGGCAAAAAGAGACCCAGTACTTC.

V and J are TRBV6-5 and TRBJ2-3, with a possible D match to TRBD2 (5 bases). Trimming pared 8 bases from V and 3 bases from J, leaving 9 bases between. CDR3 length equals 12 residues. In germline, CDR1 is MNHEY, CDR2 SVGAGI. The CDR3 region is CASRLSTDTQYF. CDR3 nucleotides: TGTGCCAGCCGACTATCTACAGATACGCAGTATTTT.